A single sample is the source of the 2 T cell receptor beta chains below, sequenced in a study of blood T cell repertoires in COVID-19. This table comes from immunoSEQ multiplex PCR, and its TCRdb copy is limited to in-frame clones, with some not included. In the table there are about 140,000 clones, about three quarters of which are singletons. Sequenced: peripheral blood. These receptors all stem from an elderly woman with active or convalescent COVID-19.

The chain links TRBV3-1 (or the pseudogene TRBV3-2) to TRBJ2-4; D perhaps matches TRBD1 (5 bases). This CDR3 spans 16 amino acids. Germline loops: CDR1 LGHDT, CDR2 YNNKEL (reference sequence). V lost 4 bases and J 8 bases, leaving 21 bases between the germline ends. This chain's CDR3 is CASSLGKSRVSDIQYF. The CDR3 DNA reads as TGTGCCAGCAGCCTTGGAAAGAGCAGGGTATCAGACATTCAGTACTTC.

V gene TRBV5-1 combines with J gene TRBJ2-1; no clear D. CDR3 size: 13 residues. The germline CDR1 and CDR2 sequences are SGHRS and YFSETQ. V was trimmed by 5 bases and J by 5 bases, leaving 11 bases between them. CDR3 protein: CASRPAQDNEQFF. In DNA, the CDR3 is TGCGCCAGCAGACCCGCGCAGGACAATGAGCAGTTCTTC.